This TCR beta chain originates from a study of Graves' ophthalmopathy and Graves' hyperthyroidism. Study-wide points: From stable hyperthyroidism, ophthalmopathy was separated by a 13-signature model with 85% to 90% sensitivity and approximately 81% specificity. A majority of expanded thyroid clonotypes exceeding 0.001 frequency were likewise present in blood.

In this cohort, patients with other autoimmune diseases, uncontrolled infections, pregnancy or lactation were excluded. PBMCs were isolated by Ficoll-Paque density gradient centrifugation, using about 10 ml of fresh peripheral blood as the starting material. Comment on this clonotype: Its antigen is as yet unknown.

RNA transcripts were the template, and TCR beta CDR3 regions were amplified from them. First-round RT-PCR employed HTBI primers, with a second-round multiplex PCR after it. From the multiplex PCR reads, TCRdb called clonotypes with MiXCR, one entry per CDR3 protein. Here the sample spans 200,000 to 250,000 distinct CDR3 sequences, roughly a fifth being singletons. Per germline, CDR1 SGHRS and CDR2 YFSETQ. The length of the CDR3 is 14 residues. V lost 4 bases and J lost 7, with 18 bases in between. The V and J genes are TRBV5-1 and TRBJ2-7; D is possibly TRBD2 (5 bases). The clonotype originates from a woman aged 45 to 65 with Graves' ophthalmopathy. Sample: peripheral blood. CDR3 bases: TGCGCCAGCAGCCCTCGGACGGGAAGCTCGGAGCAGTACTTC. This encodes CASSPRTGSSEQYF.